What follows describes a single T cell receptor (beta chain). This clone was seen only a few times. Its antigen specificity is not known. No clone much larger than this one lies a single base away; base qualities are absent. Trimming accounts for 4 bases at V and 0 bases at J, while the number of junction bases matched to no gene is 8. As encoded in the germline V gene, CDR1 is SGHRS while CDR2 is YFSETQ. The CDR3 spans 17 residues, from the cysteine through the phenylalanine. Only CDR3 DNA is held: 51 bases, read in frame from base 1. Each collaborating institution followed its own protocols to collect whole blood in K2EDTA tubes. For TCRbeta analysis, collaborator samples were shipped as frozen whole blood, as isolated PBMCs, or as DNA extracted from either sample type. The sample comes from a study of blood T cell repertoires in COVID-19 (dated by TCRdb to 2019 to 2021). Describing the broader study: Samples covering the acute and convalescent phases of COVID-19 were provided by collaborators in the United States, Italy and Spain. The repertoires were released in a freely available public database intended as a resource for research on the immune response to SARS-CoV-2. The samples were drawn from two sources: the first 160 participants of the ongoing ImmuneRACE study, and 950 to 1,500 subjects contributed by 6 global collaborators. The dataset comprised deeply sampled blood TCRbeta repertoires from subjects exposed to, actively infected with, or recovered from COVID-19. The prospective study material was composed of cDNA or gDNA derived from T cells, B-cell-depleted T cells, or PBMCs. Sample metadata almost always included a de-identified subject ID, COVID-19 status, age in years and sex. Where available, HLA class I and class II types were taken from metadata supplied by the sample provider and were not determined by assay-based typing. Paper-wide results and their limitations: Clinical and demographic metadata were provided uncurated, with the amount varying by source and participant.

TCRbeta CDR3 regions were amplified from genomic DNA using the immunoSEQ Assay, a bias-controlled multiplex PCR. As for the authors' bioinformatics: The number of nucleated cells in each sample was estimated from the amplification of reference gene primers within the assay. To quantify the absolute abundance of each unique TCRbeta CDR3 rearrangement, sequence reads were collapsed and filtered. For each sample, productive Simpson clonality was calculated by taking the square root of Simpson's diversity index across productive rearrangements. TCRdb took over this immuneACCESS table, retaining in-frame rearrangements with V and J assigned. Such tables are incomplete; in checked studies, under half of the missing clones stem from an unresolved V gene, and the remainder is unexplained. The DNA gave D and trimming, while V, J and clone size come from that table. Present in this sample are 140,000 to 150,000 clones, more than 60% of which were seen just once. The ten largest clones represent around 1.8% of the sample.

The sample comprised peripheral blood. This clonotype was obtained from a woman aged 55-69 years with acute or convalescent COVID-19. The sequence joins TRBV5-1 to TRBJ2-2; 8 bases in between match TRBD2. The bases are TGCGCCAGCAGCCCTACGGGAGCGGGAGCGAACACCGGGGAGCTGTTTTTT. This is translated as CASSPTGAGANTGELFF.